This T cell receptor beta chain was obtained from a study of cytomegalovirus exposure and HLA in healthy donors. This clone was picked up a small number of times. The CDR3 has 15 amino acids. J was trimmed by 8 bases and V by 2 bases; bases with no gene match: 8. Germline CDR1 SGHAT, CDR2 FQNNGV. The PCR used 60 Vbeta and 13 Jbeta primers. Original processing notes: In a later analysis, the count reached roughly 80 million unique TCR beta chains, with around 10 million shared. Repertoires were generated with immunoSEQ multiplex PCR, while TCRdb's copy carries only in-frame clones and drops some. V, J and clone size are those of that table, while D and trimming were read from the DNA. The data contain about 97,000 clones, about three quarters of them singletons.

This sequence joins TRBV11-2 and TRBJ2-4; 8 positions match TRBD1. Material: PBMCs. The sequence was obtained from a man aged 40-49 years in good health and CMV-seronegative. The CDR3 region is CASSLLPGGGDIQYF. Written as DNA, the CDR3 is TGTGCCAGCAGCTTACTCCCAGGGGGCGGGGACATTCAGTACTTC.